These 20 T cell receptor beta chains originate from one sample sequenced in a study of cytomegalovirus exposure and HLA in healthy donors. Primers: 60 Vbeta forward and 13 Jbeta reverse. Measured with immunoSEQ multiplex PCR; TCRdb has only the in-frame clones, and not every one. The top ten clones hold around 1.5% of a sample with about 150,000 clones, about three quarters of them seen once. Material: PBMCs. The receptor set was obtained from a man younger than 35 in good health and CMV-seronegative.

This chain links TRBV5-4 with TRBJ1-2; D is possibly TRBD1 (5 bases). V lost 5 bases to trimming and J lost 4 bases, with 15 bases between them. The germline V gene encodes CDR1 SGHNT and CDR2 YYREEE (reference sequence). The CDR3 runs to 14 residues. As DNA, the CDR3 is TGTGCCAGCAGTCCCGGGGGGTCTTTCTATGGCTACACCTTC. It translates to CASSPGGSFYGYTF.

This chain uses TRBV7-9 with TRBJ2-2; 10 nucleotides agree with TRBD1. The CDR3 loop spans 15 amino acids. The trim removed 6 bases at V and 4 bases at J, leaving 5 bases unmatched. Germline V gene lookup returns CDR1 SEHNR and CDR2 FQNEAQ (reference sequence). CDR3 sequence (DNA): TGTGCCAGCAGTTCCGGGACAGGGGTCACCGGGGAGCTGTTTTTT. Protein: CASSSGTGVTGELFF. Full variable domain (missing parts from reference TRBV7-9 and TRBJ2-2): DTGVSQNPRHKITKRGQNVTFRCDPISEHNRLYWYRQTLGQGPEFLTYFQNEAQLEKSRLLSDRFSAERPKGSFSTLEIQRTEQGDSAMYLCASSSGTGVTGELFFGEGSRLTVL.

V and J are TRBV7-9 and TRBJ2-7, with D tentatively TRBD1 (6 bases). V shed 6 bases and J shed 2 bases, with 14 bases lying between them. The V gene's germline CDR1 is SEHNR and CDR2 FQNEAQ (reference sequence). The CDR3 runs 14 residues. The CDR3 DNA reads as TGTGCCAGCAGTCGACCAGGGGCCCCCTACGAGCAGTACTTC. This translates into CASSRPGAPYEQYF.

The chain employs TRBV27 and TRBJ2-7, with 8 nucleotides matching TRBD1. This CDR3 spans 15 amino acids. J lost 2 bases, V lost 2 bases, and 5 bases had no gene match. The V gene's germline CDR1 is MNHEY and CDR2 SMNVEV (reference sequence). Written as DNA, the CDR3 is TGTGCCAGCAGTTTACGCTACAGGGGGACCTACGAGCAGTACTTC. It translates to CASSLRYRGTYEQYF.

The chain employs TRBV18 and TRBJ1-3; TRBD1 might be the D (5 bases). V was trimmed by 3 bases and J by 8 bases, leaving 11 bases between them. This CDR3 has 13 residues. Germline V lookup: CDR1 KGHSH, CDR2 LQKENI. As DNA, the CDR3 is TGTGCCAGCTCACCGAGACAGCGGGACACCATATATTTT. Protein product: CASSPRQRDTIYF.

This clone showed up just a few times. This rearrangement joins TRBV5-4 to TRBJ2-2, with 10 bases lining up with TRBD2. Germline V gene data show CDR1 as SGHNT and CDR2 as YYREEE (reference sequence). V was clipped by 2 bases and J by 3 bases; unmatched bases: 10. The CDR3 contains 18 residues. The CDR3: CASSLSTGAGGYTGELFF. The CDR3 DNA is TGTGCCAGCAGCTTATCGACAGGAGCGGGAGGGTACACCGGGGAGCTGTTTTTT.

As to this clone: A read error may account for a junction end that differs from germline. The V gene is TRBV7-9, the J gene TRBJ2-3; D remains unclear. Germline V gene lookup returns CDR1 SEHNR and CDR2 FQNEAQ (reference sequence). The CDR3 has 16 amino acids. The CDR3 loop reads CSSSLDGLRGTDTQYF. The CDR3 region has the DNA TGTTCCAGCAGCTTAGATGGCCTACGGGGCACAGATACGCAGTATTTT.

This clone was seen once. The J gene is TRBJ2-7, the V gene TRBV28, with D tentatively TRBD1 (6 bases). The CDR3 extends over 16 amino acids. Germline assignment: CDR1 MDHEN and CDR2 SYDVKM. The ends were cut back, 6 bases at V and 2 bases at J, with 20 bases in the middle. CDR3 in DNA: TGTGCCAGCAGACCCTCTGACTACAGGGATACCTACGAGCAGTACTTC. Its translation: CASRPSDYRDTYEQYF.

This sequence joins TRBV5-4 and TRBJ2-7; TRBD1 is a possible D gene (6 bases). Trimming shortened V by 3 bases and J by 11 bases, and 18 bases separated the two germline ends. Germline V CDR1 and CDR2: SGHNT, YYREEE (reference sequence). This CDR3 comprises 13 residues. This CDR3 is CASSWSTTGIKYF. DNA for the CDR3: TGTGCCAGCAGCTGGTCGACAACAGGGATCAAGTACTTC.

The chain is built from TRBV4-3 and TRBJ2-7; D gene uncertain. The CDR3 spans 14 residues. Trimming cost V 0 bases and J 2 bases, with 8 bases left between them. The germline V gene has CDR1 LGHNA and CDR2 YSLEER. CDR3 sequence: CASSQDFRPYEQYF. The CDR3 DNA sequence: TGCGCCAGCAGCCAAGATTTCAGGCCCTACGAGCAGTACTTC.

V is TRBV7-2 and J is TRBJ2-1, with D perhaps matching TRBD2 (6 bases). The V and J ends lost 5 bases and 3 bases respectively, with 14 bases between them. The CDR3 is made up of 15 amino acids. Germline V CDR1 and CDR2: SGHTA, FQGNSA. The CDR3 DNA sequence: TGTGCCAGCAGCGGCACTAGCCCTTTCTACAATGAGCAGTTCTTC. Its translation is CASSGTSPFYNEQFF.

Notes on this clone: This specimen includes other DNA sequences encoding the same CDR3. The chain couples TRBV25-1 to TRBJ2-1, with TRBD1 matching 9 bases. The CDR3 is 15 amino acids. CDR1 and CDR2 (germline): MGHDK, SYGVNS. The V gene end was trimmed by 6 bases and the J gene end by 0 bases; junction bases not matched to a gene: 3. The CDR3 sequence is CASRVGQGSYNEQFF. CDR3 DNA: TGTGCCAGCAGGGTGGGACAGGGCTCCTACAATGAGCAGTTCTTC.

V usage is TRBV11-3 and J usage is TRBJ2-3; a weak D match, TRBD2 (5 bases). From germline, CDR1 is SGHNT and CDR2 YENEEA. The CDR3 totals 14 residues. V was shortened by 4 bases and J by 2 bases, with 10 bases between the two germline ends. The CDR3 sequence is CASSSDLATDTQYF. CDR3 in DNA: TGTGCCAGCAGCTCGGACTTAGCCACAGATACGCAGTATTTT.

V usage is TRBV2 and J usage is TRBJ1-2; D is unresolved. The V and J ends lost 6 bases and 4 bases respectively, with 15 bases between them. The germline V gene encodes CDR1 SNHLY and CDR2 FYNNEI. The CDR3 spans 14 residues. The CDR3 here is CASSDGPGGYGYTF. As DNA, the CDR3 is TGTGCCAGCAGCGATGGGCCCGGTGGCTATGGCTACACCTTC.

This chain links TRBV30 with TRBJ2-7, with D unresolved. Germline V gene sequence: CDR1 GTSNPN, CDR2 SVGIG (reference sequence). V shed 4 bases and J shed 3 bases, with 7 bases lying between them. The CDR3 length is 11 residues. CDR3 sequence (DNA): TGTGCCTGGAAGCTCGACTACGAGCAGTACTTC. It translates to CAWKLDYEQYF.

CDR3 DNA: TGTGCCAGCTCACCCCCCGGAGGCGGAACCACCGGGGAGCTGTTTTTT. It encodes CASSPPGGGTTGELFF. V usage is TRBV18 and J usage is TRBJ2-2; D might be TRBD2 (5 bases). This CDR3 is 16 amino acids long. Deletions cut 3 bases from V and 4 bases from J, with 15 bases between. Germline V lookup: CDR1 KGHSH, CDR2 LQKENI.

This clone appeared a few times. The V gene is TRBV5-1, the J gene TRBJ2-5; maybe TRBD2 (5 bases). The length of the CDR3 is 14 residues. V lost 0 bases and J 4 bases, leaving 10 bases between the germline ends. From germline, CDR1 is SGHRS and CDR2 YFSETQ. CDR3 region: CASSLGREGETQYF. The CDR3 nucleotides are TGCGCCAGCAGCTTGGGCCGGGAAGGAGAGACCCAGTACTTC.

The chain carries TRBV19 and TRBJ2-4; no clear D gene. The V gene's germline CDR1 is LNHDA and CDR2 SQIVND (reference sequence). This CDR3 has 13 amino acids. V was clipped by 10 bases and J by 1 base, with 11 bases between them. In nucleotides, the CDR3 is TGTGCCACCATGCCTCAGGCCAAAAACATTCAGTACTTC. Amino acid sequence: CATMPQAKNIQYF.

The rearrangement uses TRBV10-3 and TRBJ2-7, with 10 nucleotides matching TRBD1. This CDR3 is 14 amino acids long. CDR1 ENHRY and CDR2 SYGVKD come from the germline V gene. V lost 6 bases, J lost 4 bases, and 6 bases stayed unmatched. CDR3 sequence: CAIRAGTGEYEQYF. CDR3 coding DNA: TGTGCCATCAGGGCCGGGACAGGGGAGTACGAGCAGTACTTC.

This clone was observed once. This chain joins TRBV5-1 and TRBJ1-1; tentatively, D is TRBD1 (5 bases). Per the germline V gene, CDR1 is SGHRS and CDR2 is YFSETQ. The CDR3 has 16 amino acids. Trimming took 0 bases from V and 4 from J, leaving 16 bases between them. The CDR3 is CASSLDRPPQATEAFF. The CDR3 DNA follows: TGCGCCAGCAGCTTGGACAGGCCTCCTCAGGCCACTGAAGCTTTCTTT.